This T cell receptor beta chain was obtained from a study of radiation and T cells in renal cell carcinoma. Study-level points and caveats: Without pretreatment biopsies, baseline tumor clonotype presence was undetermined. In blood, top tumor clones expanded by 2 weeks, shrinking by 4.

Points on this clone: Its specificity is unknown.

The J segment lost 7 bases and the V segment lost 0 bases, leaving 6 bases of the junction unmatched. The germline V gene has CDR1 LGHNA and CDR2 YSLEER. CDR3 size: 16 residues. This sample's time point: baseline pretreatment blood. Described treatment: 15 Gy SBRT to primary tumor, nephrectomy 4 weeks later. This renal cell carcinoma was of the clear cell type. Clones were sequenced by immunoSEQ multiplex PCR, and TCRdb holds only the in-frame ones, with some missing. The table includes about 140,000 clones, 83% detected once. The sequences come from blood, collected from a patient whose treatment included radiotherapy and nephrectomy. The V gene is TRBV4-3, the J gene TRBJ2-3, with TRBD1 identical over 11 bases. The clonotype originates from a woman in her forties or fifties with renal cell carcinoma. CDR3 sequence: CASSQERTGGLNTQYF. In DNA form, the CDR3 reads TGCGCCAGCAGCCAAGAACGGACAGGGGGCCTGAATACGCAGTATTTT.